A single sample is the source of the 13 T cell receptor beta chains below, sequenced in a study of T cells in localized non-small cell lung cancer. Clones were read by immunoSEQ multiplex PCR, and TCRdb kept only the in-frame ones, dropping some. Here the sample spans some 30,000 clones, roughly three quarters being singletons. The sequenced sample was peripheral blood, obtained before any cancer treatment. Every receptor here comes from a male donor older than 55 with stage II squamous cell lung carcinoma.

This chain joins TRBV7-9 and TRBJ1-2, with D possibly TRBD1 on 5 matching bases. The germline gives CDR1 SEHNR, CDR2 FQNEAQ (reference sequence). The CDR3 totals 14 residues. V was pared by 3 bases and J by 5 bases, with 13 bases between. As DNA, the CDR3 is TGTGCCAGCAGCTTTGGCCAGGGCGGATATGGCTACACCTTC. Amino acid sequence: CASSFGQGGYGYTF.

This clone was found a few times. The CDR3 sequence: CAWSVREGTEAFF. The CDR3 region has the DNA TGTGCCTGGAGTGTAAGGGAGGGAACTGAAGCTTTCTTT. J is TRBJ1-1 and V is TRBV30; D remains unclear. Germline-derived CDR1 and CDR2 are GTSNPN and SVGIG (reference sequence). This CDR3 comprises 13 residues. V was trimmed by 0 bases and J by 5 bases, leaving 10 bases between them. The entire variable domain, with the rest obtained from reference TRBV30 and TRBJ1-1, is as follows: SQTIHQWPATLVQPVGSPLSLECTVEGTSNPNLYWYRQAAGRGLQLLFYSVGIGQISSEVPQNLSASRPQDRQFILSSKKLLLSDSGFYLCAWSVREGTEAFFGQGTRLTVV.

The gene calls are TRBV6-6 and TRBJ1-6, with D tentatively TRBD1 (5 bases). V gave up 4 bases and J gave up 8 bases, with 12 bases separating them. Germline lookup yields CDR1 MNHNY and CDR2 SVGAGI (reference sequence). This CDR3 contains 14 residues. CDR3 nucleotide sequence: TGTGCCAGCAGTTCCGGGACTTTCGATTCACCCCTCCACTTT. Encoded protein: CASSSGTFDSPLHF.

This clone was seen a single time. V usage is TRBV7-9 and J usage is TRBJ1-2; the D is unclear. V lost 1 base, J lost 0 bases, and 6 bases lay in between. In germline, CDR1 is SEHNR, CDR2 FQNEAQ (reference sequence). This CDR3 comprises 14 residues. CDR3 in amino acids: CASSLGASNYGYTF. The CDR3 bases are TGTGCCAGCAGCTTAGGGGCGTCTAACTATGGCTACACCTTC.

The chain joins TRBV7-8 to TRBJ2-7; 10 bases map to TRBD2. V shed 5 bases and J 4 bases; nucleotides not matched to a gene: 8. Per the germline V gene, CDR1 is SGHVS and CDR2 is FQNEAQ. CDR3 length equals 15 residues. CDR3 in amino acids: CASSPTSGPVYEQYF. The CDR3 DNA reads as TGTGCCAGCAGCCCGACTAGCGGGCCCGTGTACGAGCAGTACTTC.

The table lists this clone with a few counts. The chain combines TRBV10-1 with TRBJ2-2; D is unclear. The CDR3 length is 12 residues. V was cut by 4 bases and J by 7 bases, with 7 bases left in between. Germline V lookup: CDR1 WNHNN, CDR2 SYGVQD (reference sequence). CDR3 loop: CASSVGSGELFF. Written as DNA, the CDR3 is TGCGCCAGCAGTGTAGGAAGCGGGGAGCTGTTTTTT.

The chain joins TRBV7-9 to TRBJ1-1; D is unresolved. Germline assignment: CDR1 SEHNR and CDR2 FQNEAQ (reference sequence). The CDR3 covers 15 residues. Deletions cut 1 base from V and 3 bases from J, with 12 bases between. CDR3 region: CASSLGQARDTEAFF. CDR3 bases: TGTGCCAGCAGCTTAGGGCAGGCCCGGGACACTGAAGCTTTCTTT.

This clone turned up a few times. The CDR3 sequence: CASSFRGDQPQHF. The CDR3 DNA reads as TGTGCCAGCAGTTTCAGGGGGGATCAGCCCCAGCATTTT. The rearrangement uses TRBV27 and TRBJ1-5; TRBD1 matches at 7 bases. CDR3 size: 13 residues. V lost 3 bases to trimming and J lost 5 bases; unmatched junction nucleotides: 1. Germline V lookup: CDR1 MNHEY, CDR2 SMNVEV (reference sequence).

The CDR3 protein is CAISGLAGEETQYF. CDR3 sequence (DNA): TGTGCCATCAGTGGACTAGCGGGAGAAGAGACCCAGTACTTC. V usage is TRBV10-3 and J usage is TRBJ2-5, with TRBD2 identical over 12 bases. The length of the CDR3 is 14 residues. Looked up from germline, CDR1 is ENHRY and CDR2 is SYGVKD. With 4 bases clipped from V and 3 bases from J, the junction kept 0 bases outside the gene matches.

V usage is TRBV5-1 and J usage is TRBJ2-1, with 10 bases matching TRBD1. The ends lost 4 bases at V and 0 bases at J; junction bases unmatched: 7. The CDR3 loop spans 17 amino acids. The germline CDR1 and CDR2 sequences are SGHRS and YFSETQ. The CDR3 coding sequence is TGCGCCAGCAGCCCCCGGACAGGGGGGAGCTCCTACAATGAGCAGTTCTTC. It specifies CASSPRTGGSSYNEQFF. Drawing the rest from reference TRBV5-1 and TRBJ2-1, the complete variable domain is KAGVTQTPRYLIKTRGQQVTLSCSPISGHRSVSWYQQTPGQGLQFLFEYFSETQRNKGNFPGRFSGRQFSNSRSEMNVSTLELGDSALYLCASSPRTGGSSYNEQFFGPGTRLTVL.

This chain joins TRBV30 and TRBJ1-2; TRBD1 might be the D (5 bases). Germline V CDR1 and CDR2: GTSNPN, SVGIG (reference sequence). The CDR3 covers 18 residues. The V end was cut by 0 bases, the J end by 2 bases, with 22 bases between. CDR3 region: CAWSVANANWRGNYGYTF. The CDR3 DNA is TGTGCCTGGAGTGTGGCAAACGCGAATTGGAGGGGAAACTATGGCTACACCTTC.

The chain combines TRBV19 with TRBJ2-5; D possibly matches TRBD1 or TRBD2 (5 bases each). The germline V gene has CDR1 LNHDA and CDR2 SQIVND (reference sequence). The V gene lost 3 bases and the J gene lost 5 bases, with 16 bases spanning the gap. The CDR3 sequence is 15 residues long. CDR3 nucleotide sequence: TGTGCCAGTAGTATTGTCCGGGGCATAGGGGAGACCCAGTACTTC. This translates into CASSIVRGIGETQYF.

The V call is TRBV15, the J call TRBJ2-1; maybe TRBD2 (6 bases). Trimming shortened V by 1 base and J by 8 bases, and 15 bases separated the two germline ends. The CDR3 totals 15 residues. CDR1 and CDR2 (germline): LNHNV, YYDKDF (reference sequence). CDR3 bases: TGTGCCACCAGCAGAGTAGTGACTAGAGGCGATGAGCAGTTCTTC. Translated, it gives CATSRVVTRGDEQFF.